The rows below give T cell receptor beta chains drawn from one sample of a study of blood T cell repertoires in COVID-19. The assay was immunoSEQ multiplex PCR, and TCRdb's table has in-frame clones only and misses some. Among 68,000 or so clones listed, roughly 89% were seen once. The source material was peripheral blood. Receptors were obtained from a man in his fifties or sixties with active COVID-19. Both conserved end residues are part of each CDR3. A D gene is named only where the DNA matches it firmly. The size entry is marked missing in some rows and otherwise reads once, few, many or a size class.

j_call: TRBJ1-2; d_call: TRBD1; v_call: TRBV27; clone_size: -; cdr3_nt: TGTGCCAGCAGTTTATCGATAAGAGACAGGGAGAGCTATGGCTACACCTTC; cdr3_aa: CASSLSIRDRESYGYTF
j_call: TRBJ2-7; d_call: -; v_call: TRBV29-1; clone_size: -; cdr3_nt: TGCAGCGCCTTAACAGGATCCTACGAGCAGTACTTC; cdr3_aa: CSALTGSYEQYF
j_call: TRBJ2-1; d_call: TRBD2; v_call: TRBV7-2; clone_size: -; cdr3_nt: TGTGCCAGCAGCACCCCGGGGGGGGACACTACCTACAATGAGCAGTTCTTC; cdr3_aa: CASSTPGGDTTYNEQFF
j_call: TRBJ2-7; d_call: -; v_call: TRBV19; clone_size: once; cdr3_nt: TGTGCCAGTAGCTCGGGTCCAAAGAACTACGAGCAGTACTTC; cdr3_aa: CASSSGPKNYEQYF
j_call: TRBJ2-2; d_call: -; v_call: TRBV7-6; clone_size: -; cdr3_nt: TGTGCCAGCAGCTTAGTAGGTACAGGAGCCTACACCGGGGAGCTGTTTTTT; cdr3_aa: CASSLVGTGAYTGELFF
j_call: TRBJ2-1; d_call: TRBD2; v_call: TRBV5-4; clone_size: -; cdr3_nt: TGTGCCAGCAGCGTCGGGACTAGGGATGAGCAGTTCTTC; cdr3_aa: CASSVGTRDEQFF
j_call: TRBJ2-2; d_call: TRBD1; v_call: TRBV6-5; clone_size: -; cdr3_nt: TGTGCCAGCAGCCTAACAGGGGTGGTTGTCGGGGAGCTGTTTTTT; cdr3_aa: CASSLTGVVVGELFF
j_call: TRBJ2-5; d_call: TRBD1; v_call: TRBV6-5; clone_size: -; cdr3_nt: TGTGCCAGCAGTAATCCCGGGACAGGTAAAGAGACCCAGTACTTC; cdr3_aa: CASSNPGTGKETQYF
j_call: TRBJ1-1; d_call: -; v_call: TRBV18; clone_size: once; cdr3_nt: TGTGCCAGCTCACCAGCTCTCGGGGGAGTATACACTGAAGCTTTCTTT; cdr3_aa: CASSPALGGVYTEAFF
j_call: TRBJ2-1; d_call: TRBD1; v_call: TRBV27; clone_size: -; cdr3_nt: TGTGCCAGCACCCGAGGGACAGGTAGCTACAATGAGCAGTTCTTC; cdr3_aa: CASTRGTGSYNEQFF
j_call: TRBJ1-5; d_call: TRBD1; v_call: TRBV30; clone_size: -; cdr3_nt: TGTGCCTGGAGTGGAACGACAGGGTCTAGCAATCAGCCCCAGCATTTT; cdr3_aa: CAWSGTTGSSNQPQHF
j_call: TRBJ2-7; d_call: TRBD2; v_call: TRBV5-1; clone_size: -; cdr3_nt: TGCGCCAGCAGCCCGAGCGGGGGGCCCTCCTACGAGCAGTACTTC; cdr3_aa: CASSPSGGPSYEQYF
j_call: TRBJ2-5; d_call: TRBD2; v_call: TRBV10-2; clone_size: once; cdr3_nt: TGCGCCAGCAGTGAACGACTAGCGGGGGGGCCCGGTAGAGAGACCCAGTACTTC; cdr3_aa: CASSERLAGGPGRETQYF
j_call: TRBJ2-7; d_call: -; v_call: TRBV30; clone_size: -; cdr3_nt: TGTGCCTGGAGTGTAATAGGGAGGACCTACGAGCAGTACTTC; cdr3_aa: CAWSVIGRTYEQYF
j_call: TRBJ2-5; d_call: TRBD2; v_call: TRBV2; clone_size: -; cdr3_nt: TGTGCCAGCAGTGATATTGTGACTAGCGGGGGGGGACAAAAAGAGACCCAGTACTTC; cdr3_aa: CASSDIVTSGGGQKETQYF
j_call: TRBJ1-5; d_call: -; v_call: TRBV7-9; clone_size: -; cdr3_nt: TGTGCCAGCAGCCCGACGACAGGACAGCCCCAGCATTTT; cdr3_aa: CASSPTTGQPQHF
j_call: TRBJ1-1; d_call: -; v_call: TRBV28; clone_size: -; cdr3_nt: TGTGCCAGCAGTTCTTTCCGGGGTCGCCGGGCTTTCTTT; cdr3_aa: CASSSFRGRRAFF
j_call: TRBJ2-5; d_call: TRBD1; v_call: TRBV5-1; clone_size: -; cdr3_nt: TGCGCCAGCAGCTTGACAGGGGGCGAGACCCAGTACTTC; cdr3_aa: CASSLTGGETQYF
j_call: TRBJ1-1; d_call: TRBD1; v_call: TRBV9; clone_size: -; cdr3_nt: TGTGCCAGCAGCCCATCGGGACAGGGGAGGGCTGAAGCTTTCTTT; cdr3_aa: CASSPSGQGRAEAFF
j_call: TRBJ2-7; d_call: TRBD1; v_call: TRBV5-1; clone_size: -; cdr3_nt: TGCGCCAGCAGCTCCCCCCCCCGGGACAGGGGGCCGCCCGAGCAGTACTTC; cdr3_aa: CASSSPPRDRGPPEQYF
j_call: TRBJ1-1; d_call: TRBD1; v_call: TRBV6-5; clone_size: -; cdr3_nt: TGTGCCAGCAGTCAATACAGGGGGCAAGCTGAAGCTTTCTTT; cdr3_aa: CASSQYRGQAEAFF
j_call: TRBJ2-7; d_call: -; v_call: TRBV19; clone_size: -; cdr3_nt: TGTGCCAGTAGTATAGGCCAGCAGGACGAGCAGTACTTC; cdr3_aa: CASSIGQQDEQYF
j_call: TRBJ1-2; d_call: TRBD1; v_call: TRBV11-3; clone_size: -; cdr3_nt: TGTGCCAGCAGCTTAGCCGTAAGACAGGGGACGTATGGCTACACCTTC; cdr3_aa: CASSLAVRQGTYGYTF
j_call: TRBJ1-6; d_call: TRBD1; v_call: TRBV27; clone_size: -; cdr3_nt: TGTGCCAGCAGTACCGTCGACAGGGATAATTCACCCCTCCACTTT; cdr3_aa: CASSTVDRDNSPLHF
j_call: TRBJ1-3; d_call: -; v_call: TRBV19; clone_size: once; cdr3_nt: TGTGCCAGTAGTATTGAGGTTACTGGAAACACCATATATTTT; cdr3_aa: CASSIEVTGNTIYF
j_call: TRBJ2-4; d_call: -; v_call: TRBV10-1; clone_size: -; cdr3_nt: TGCGCCAGCAGTGAGGCCCCAGTTGGCAACATTCAGTACTTC; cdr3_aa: CASSEAPVGNIQYF
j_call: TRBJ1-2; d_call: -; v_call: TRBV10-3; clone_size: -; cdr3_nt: TGTGCCATCAGTGGACCAGGGGACTATGGCTACACCTTC; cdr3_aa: CAISGPGDYGYTF
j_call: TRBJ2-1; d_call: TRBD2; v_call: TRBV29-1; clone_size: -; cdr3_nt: TGCAGCGTCCTCGGGACTAGCGGGGGTTACAATGAGCAGTTCTTC; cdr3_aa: CSVLGTSGGYNEQFF
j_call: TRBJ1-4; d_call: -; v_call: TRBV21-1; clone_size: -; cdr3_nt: TGTGCCAGCAGCAAAGTGAGAGCGGGCCTGGTAGTCGAAAAACTGTTTTTT; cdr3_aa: CASSKVRAGLVVEKLFF
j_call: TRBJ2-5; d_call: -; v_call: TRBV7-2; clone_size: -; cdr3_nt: TGTGCCAGCAGCTTATCGGGCGGGGCAGGGGAGACCCAGTACTTC; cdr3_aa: CASSLSGGAGETQYF
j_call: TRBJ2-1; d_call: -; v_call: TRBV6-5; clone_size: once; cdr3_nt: TGTGCCAGCAGTTACCCGAGGGGGGGCGTAGGCCATGAGCAGTTCTTC; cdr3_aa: CASSYPRGGVGHEQFF
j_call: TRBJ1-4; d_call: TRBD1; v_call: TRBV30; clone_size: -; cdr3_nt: TGTGCCTGGAGCCTAATGGAGGGGGCGAGAAAACTGTTTTTT; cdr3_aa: CAWSLMEGARKLFF
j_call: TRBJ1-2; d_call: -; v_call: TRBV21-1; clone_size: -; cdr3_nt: TGTGCCAGCAGCACGCACCGGGACACCCGAGGGGGCTACACCTTC; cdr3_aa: CASSTHRDTRGGYTF
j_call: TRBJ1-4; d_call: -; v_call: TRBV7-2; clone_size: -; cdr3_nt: TGTGCCAGCAGCTTAAGTATGGCAGTTGCGGATGAAAAACTGTTTTTT; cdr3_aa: CASSLSMAVADEKLFF
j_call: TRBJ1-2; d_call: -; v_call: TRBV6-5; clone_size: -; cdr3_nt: TGTGCCAGCAGAGATTGGACAGCCAGCTTTAATGGCTACACCTTC; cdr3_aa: CASRDWTASFNGYTF